This paragraph reports one TCR beta chain. The antigen is unknown. These data belong to a study of cytomegalovirus exposure and HLA in healthy donors. About the research overall: Sequencing of 150 million to 200 million T cells in an earlier analysis found 100 million to 140 million unique TCR beta sequences.

PCR employed 60 Vbeta and 13 Jbeta primers. TCRdb's table, derived via immunoSEQ multiplex PCR, lists solely in-frame clones and lacks some. The sample shows 100,000 to 120,000 clones, around 88% of them seen only once. Study results and limitations: An apparent linkage of common viral pathogens to several of the most significant clusters emerged in a later analysis. V- and J-gene trimming of TCR beta was linked (in a later analysis) to a missense DCLRE1C variant. Another analysis was done later, and it associated 17,000 or so TCR beta sequences with HLA alleles at 0.05 false discovery rate.

V lost 7 bases and J lost 2, with 14 bases in between. The CDR3 is 14 amino acids. The germline gives CDR1 LNHDA, CDR2 SQIVND (reference sequence). Sample: PBMCs. The chain employs TRBV19 and TRBJ1-2; D may be TRBD1 (5 bases). This clonotype was obtained from a man aged 35 to 55 in good health and CMV-seronegative. CDR3 region: CASIPRPGNYGYTF. The CDR3 DNA reads as TGTGCCAGTATCCCCCGGCCAGGGAACTATGGCTACACCTTC.